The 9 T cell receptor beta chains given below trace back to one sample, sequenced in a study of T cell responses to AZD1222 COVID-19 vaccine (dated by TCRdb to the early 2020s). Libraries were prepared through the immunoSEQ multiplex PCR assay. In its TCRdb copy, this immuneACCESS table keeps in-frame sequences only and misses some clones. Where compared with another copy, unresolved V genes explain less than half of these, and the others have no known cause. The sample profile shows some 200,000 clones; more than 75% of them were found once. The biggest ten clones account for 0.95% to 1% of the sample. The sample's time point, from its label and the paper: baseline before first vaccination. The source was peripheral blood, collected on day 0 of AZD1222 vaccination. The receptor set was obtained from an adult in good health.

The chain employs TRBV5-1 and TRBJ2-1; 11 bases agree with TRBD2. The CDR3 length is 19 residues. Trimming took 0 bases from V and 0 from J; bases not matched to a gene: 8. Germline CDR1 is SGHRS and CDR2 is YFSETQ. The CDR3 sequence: CASSLGSSGGRSSYNEQFF. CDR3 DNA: TGCGCCAGCAGCTTGGGGTCTAGCGGGGGGAGGAGCTCCTACAATGAGCAGTTCTTC.

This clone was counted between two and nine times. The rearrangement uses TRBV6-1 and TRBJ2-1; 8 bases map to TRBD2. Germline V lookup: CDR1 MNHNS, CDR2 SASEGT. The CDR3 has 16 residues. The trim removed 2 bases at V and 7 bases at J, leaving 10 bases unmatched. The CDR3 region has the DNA TGTGCCAGCAGTGAATTGGGAACAGCGGGGGTAAATGAGCAGTTCTTC. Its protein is CASSELGTAGVNEQFF.

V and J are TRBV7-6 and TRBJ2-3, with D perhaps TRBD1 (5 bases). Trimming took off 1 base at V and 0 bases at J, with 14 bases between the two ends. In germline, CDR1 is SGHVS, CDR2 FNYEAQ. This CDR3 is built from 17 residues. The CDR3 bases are TGTGCCAGCAGCTTAGGTGATAGGGGTTGGAGCACAGATACGCAGTATTTT. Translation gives CASSLGDRGWSTDTQYF.

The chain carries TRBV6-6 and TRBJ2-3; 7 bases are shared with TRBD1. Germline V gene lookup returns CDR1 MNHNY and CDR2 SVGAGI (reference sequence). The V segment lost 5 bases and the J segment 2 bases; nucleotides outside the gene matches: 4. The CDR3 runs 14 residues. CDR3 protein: CASSHGQVTDTQYF. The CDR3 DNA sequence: TGTGCCAGCAGTCACGGACAGGTCACAGATACGCAGTATTTT.

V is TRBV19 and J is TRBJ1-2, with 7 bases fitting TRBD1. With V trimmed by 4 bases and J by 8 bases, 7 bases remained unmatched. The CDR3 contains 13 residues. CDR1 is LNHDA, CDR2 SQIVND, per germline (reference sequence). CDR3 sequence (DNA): TGTGCCAGTAGTACGAGGGACAGTTCCGGCTACACCTTC. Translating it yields CASSTRDSSGYTF.

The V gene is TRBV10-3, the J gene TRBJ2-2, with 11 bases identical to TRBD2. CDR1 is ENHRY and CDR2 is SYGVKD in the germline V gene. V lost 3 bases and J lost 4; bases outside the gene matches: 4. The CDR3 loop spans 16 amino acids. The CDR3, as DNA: TGTGCCATCAGTGAAATTAGCGGGGGGGCCACCGGGGAGCTGTTTTTT. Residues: CAISEISGGATGELFF.

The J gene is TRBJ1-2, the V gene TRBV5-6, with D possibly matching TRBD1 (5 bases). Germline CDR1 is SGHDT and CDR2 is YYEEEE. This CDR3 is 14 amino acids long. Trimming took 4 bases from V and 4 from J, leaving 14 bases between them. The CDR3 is CASSPGAASYGYTF. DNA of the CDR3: TGTGCCAGCAGCCCTGGGGCAGCCTCCTATGGCTACACCTTC.

The CDR3 DNA reads as TGTGCCAGTACTTCTAGCGGGGCCCCAGATACGCAGTATTTT. Encoded protein: CASTSSGAPDTQYF. This chain links TRBV19 with TRBJ2-3, with 9 bases matching TRBD2. Germline CDR1 reads LNHDA; CDR2 reads SQIVND (reference sequence). This CDR3 is built from 14 residues. Trimming cost V 7 bases and J 4 bases; bases outside gene matches: 6.

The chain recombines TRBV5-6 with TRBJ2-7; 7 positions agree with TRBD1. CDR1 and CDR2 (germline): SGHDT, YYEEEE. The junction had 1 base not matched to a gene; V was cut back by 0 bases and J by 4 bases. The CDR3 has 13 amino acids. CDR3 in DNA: TGTGCCAGCAGCTTGGCCAGGGGGTACGAGCAGTACTTC. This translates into CASSLARGYEQYF.